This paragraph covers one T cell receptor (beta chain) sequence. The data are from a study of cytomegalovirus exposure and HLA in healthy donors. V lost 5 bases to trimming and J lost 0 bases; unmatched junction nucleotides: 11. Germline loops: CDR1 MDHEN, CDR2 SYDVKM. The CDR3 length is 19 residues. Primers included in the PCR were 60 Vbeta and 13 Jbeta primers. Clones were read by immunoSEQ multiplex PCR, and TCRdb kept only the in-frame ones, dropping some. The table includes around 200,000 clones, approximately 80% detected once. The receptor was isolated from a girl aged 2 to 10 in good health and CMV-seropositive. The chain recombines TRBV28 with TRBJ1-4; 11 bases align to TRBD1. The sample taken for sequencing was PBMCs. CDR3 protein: CASSHRVDRGLPTNEKLFF. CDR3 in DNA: TGTGCCAGCAGTCACCGTGTGGACAGGGGGCTTCCAACTAATGAAAAACTGTTTTTT.